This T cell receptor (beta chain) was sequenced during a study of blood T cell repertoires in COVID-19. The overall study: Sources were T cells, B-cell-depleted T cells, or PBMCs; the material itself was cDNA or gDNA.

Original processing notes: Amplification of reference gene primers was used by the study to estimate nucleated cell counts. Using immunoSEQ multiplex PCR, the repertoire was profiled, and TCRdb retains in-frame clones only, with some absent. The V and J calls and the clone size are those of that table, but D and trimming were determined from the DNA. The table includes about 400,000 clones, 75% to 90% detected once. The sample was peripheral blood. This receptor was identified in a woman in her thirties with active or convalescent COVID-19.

CDR3 protein: CASSKTGGFSYEQYF. CDR3 in DNA: TGTGCCAGCAGCAAGACAGGGGGATTTTCCTACGAGCAGTACTTC. This chain uses TRBV9 with TRBJ2-7; the match to TRBD1 covers 9 bases. The length of the CDR3 is 15 residues. V was pared by 4 bases and J by 1 base, with 6 bases of the junction left unmatched. The germline V gene has CDR1 SGDLS and CDR2 YYNGEE.